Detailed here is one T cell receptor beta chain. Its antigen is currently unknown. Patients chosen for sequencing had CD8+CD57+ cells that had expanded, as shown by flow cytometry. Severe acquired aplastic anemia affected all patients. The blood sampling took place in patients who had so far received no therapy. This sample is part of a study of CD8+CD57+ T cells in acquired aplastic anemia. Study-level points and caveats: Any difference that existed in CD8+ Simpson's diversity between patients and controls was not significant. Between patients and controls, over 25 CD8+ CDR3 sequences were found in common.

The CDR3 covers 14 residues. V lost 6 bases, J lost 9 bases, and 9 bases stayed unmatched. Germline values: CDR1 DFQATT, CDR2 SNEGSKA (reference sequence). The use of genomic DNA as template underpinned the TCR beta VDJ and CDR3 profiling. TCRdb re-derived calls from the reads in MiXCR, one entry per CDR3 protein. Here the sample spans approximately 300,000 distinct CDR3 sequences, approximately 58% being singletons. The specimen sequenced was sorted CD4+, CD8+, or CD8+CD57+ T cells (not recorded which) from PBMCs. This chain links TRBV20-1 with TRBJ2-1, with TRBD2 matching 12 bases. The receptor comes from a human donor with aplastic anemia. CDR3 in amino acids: CSAYLLAGGGEQFF. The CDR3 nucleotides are TGCAGTGCGTACCTACTAGCGGGAGGCGGTGAGCAGTTCTTC.